This TCR beta chain was sequenced in a study of PD-1 blockade in classical Hodgkin lymphoma. Notes on the study in general: The repertoire differences lack a defined cause, possibly disease activity or prior therapy. A significant rise in TCR diversity by C4D1 was seen for CD4+ but not CD8+ cells. Reports described newly diagnosed patients as having lower baseline TCR diversity than healthy donors. Anyone who began nivolumab under 1 year after ASCT was excluded.

Germline-derived CDR1 and CDR2 are MNHEY and SMNVEV (reference sequence). The V end was cut by 4 bases, the J end by 10 bases, with 14 bases between. The CDR3 runs 14 residues. Time point defined: cycle 4 day 1 (C4D1), after 5 to 7 weeks of nivolumab. Brentuximab vedotin exposure varied, and every patient relapsed after autologous stem cell transplantation. The protocol was immunoSEQ multiplex PCR, while the TCRdb copy is restricted to in-frame clones and leaves out a portion. Among roughly 9,300 clones listed, around 85% were seen once. Turning to this clone: The antigen is unknown.

This clonotype was obtained from a human donor with classical Hodgkin lymphoma. The input for sequencing was peripheral blood mononuclear cells (PBMCs), taken before the fourth cycle of nivolumab. The chain employs TRBV27 and TRBJ1-6; no firm D call. The CDR3 coding sequence is TGTGCCAGCAGTTGGAGAAATTACGGATCACCCCTCCACTTT. Its translation: CASSWRNYGSPLHF.